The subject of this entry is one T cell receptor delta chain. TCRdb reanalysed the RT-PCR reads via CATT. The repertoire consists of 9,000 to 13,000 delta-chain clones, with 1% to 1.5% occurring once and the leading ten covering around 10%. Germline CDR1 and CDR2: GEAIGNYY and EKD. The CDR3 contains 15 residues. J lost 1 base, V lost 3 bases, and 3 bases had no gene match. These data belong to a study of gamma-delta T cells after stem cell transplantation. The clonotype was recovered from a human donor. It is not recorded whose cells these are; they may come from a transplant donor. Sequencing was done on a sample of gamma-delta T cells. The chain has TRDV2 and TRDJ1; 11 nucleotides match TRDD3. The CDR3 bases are TGTGCCTGTGACCTACTGGGGGATAGCACCGATAAACTCATCTTT. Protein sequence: CACDLLGDSTDKLIF.